Following are 31 T cell receptor beta chains from one sample sequenced in a study of T-cell reconstitution after alpha-beta-depleted transplantation in children. The TCRbeta library was prepared with unique molecular identifiers. Using its own MiXCR run on the PCR reads, TCRdb lists one record per CDR3 protein. The table shows 350,000 to 400,000 distinct CDR3 sequences, with 13% occurring only once. The sequenced sample was PBMCs, obtained from the stem cell graft. The receptors were sampled from a human donor who donated a stem cell graft to a child with Fanconi anemia.

In its sample, this clonotype was seen many times. V is TRBV7-2 and J is TRBJ2-1; D is undetermined. This CDR3 is 13 amino acids long. V was trimmed by 5 bases and J by 15 bases, leaving 20 bases between them. Germline assignment: CDR1 SGHTA and CDR2 FQGNSA. CDR3 bases: TGTGCCAGCAGCCCAGGCTACATGAGAGATTCGTTCTTC. It yields the protein CASSPGYMRDSFF.

The V call is TRBV12-3 or TRBV12-4, the J call TRBJ1-3; D uncertain. This CDR3 is built from 14 residues. Trimming left V 7 bases short and J 2 bases short, with 12 bases between. The CDR3 DNA sequence: TGTGCCAGCAAGTCCGTGGAAACTGGAAACACCATATATTTT. Translated, it gives CASKSVETGNTIYF.

This clonotype was found a few times. This sequence joins TRBV7-2 and TRBJ1-6; 7 bases are a match to TRBD1. Trimming removed 5 bases from V and 9 bases from J; junction bases left unmatched: 7. CDR1 SGHTA and CDR2 FQGNSA come from the germline V gene. This CDR3 has 14 residues. In DNA form, the CDR3 reads TGTGCCAGCAGCCCGACAGGGTGGGGTTCACCCCTCCACTTT. This sequence encodes CASSPTGWGSPLHF. Variable domain in full (rest from reference TRBV7-2 and TRBJ1-6): GAGVSQSPSNKVTEKGKDVELRCDPISGHTALYWYRQSLGQGLEFLIYFQGNSAPDKSGLPSDRFSAERTGGSVSTLTIQRTQQEDSAVYLCASSPTGWGSPLHFGNGTRLTVT.

This clonotype was detected only a few times. The gene calls are TRBV3-1 and TRBJ2-1; 9 nucleotides align to TRBD2. The CDR3 covers 17 residues. The germline V gene encodes CDR1 LGHDT and CDR2 YNNKEL (reference sequence). J gave up 8 bases and V 0 bases, and 11 bases lay outside the gene matches. DNA for the CDR3: TGTGCCAGCAGCCAAGATAGGGGGACTAGCATGGGTGATGAGCAGTTCTTC. This sequence encodes CASSQDRGTSMGDEQFF.

This clonotype was detected many times. The chain has TRBV5-5 and TRBJ1-2; 9 bases agree with TRBD1. Germline CDR1 and CDR2: SGHKS and YYEKEE (reference sequence). Trimming cost V 1 base and J 6 bases; bases outside gene matches: 7. The CDR3 sequence is 15 residues long. For the CDR3, the DNA is TGTGCCAGCAGCTTGAATCCTGGGACAGGGAATGGCTACACCTTC. Its protein product is CASSLNPGTGNGYTF.

This chain joins TRBV6-5 and TRBJ2-7; D possibly uses TRBD1 or TRBD2 (5 bases each). Germline values: CDR1 MNHEY, CDR2 SVGAGI. The CDR3 contains 13 residues. Trimming shortened V by 2 bases and J by 5 bases, and 10 bases separated the two germline ends. In DNA form, the CDR3 reads TGTGCCAGCAGTTACAGGGACGGGAACGAGCAGTACTTC. Translating it yields CASSYRDGNEQYF.

This clonotype was seen at least ten times. V gene TRBV5-6 combines with J gene TRBJ2-3; 7 bases are shared with TRBD2. The CDR3 is made up of 16 amino acids. The germline V gene has CDR1 SGHDT and CDR2 YYEEEE. With 3 bases clipped from V and 5 bases from J, the junction kept 12 bases outside the gene matches. The CDR3 coding sequence is TGTGCCAGCAGCTACCTTGCGGGGGTGCGGGGAGATACGCAGTATTTT. It yields the protein CASSYLAGVRGDTQYF.

This clonotype was recorded a few times. The genes are TRBV6-1 and TRBJ2-7; 8 bases match TRBD2. Germline values: CDR1 MNHNS, CDR2 SASEGT. V shed 6 bases, J shed 2 bases, and the junction held 9 bases outside the gene matches. The CDR3 is 15 amino acids. Written as DNA, the CDR3 is TGTGCCAGCAGCGGGGGGCGGGGGGCCGCCTACGAGCAGTACTTC. This encodes CASSGGRGAAYEQYF.

This clonotype was found many times. The V gene is TRBV6-5, the J gene TRBJ1-5; TRBD1 matches at 7 bases. Germline lookup yields CDR1 MNHEY and CDR2 SVGAGI. The junction had 8 bases not matched to a gene; V was cut back by 5 bases and J by 4 bases. This CDR3 region has 15 residues. This CDR3 reads CASSPGTDINQPQHF. CDR3 DNA: TGTGCCAGCAGTCCCGGGACAGATATTAATCAGCCCCAGCATTTT.

This clonotype appeared many times. The rearrangement uses TRBV5-1 and TRBJ2-3; D unclear. V lost 2 bases and J lost 1, with 11 bases in between. Germline V gives CDR1 SGHRS, CDR2 YFSETQ. This CDR3 region has 15 residues. The CDR3 region has the DNA TGCGCCAGCAGCTTTGGACGAGTTCGCACAGATACGCAGTATTTT. This gives the protein CASSFGRVRTDTQYF.

The chain couples TRBV12-5 to TRBJ2-2, with 11 bases matching TRBD1. The CDR3 totals 17 residues. Germline values: CDR1 LGHNT, CDR2 FRNRAP. J lost 4 bases, V lost 1 base, and 5 bases had no gene match. The CDR3 loop is CASGLDGTGGFTGELFF. CDR3 bases: TGTGCTAGTGGTTTGGACGGGACAGGGGGATTCACCGGGGAGCTGTTTTTT.

This clonotype was recorded many times. The rearrangement uses TRBV12-3 or TRBV12-4 and TRBJ1-3; D gene ambiguous. This CDR3 is built from 14 residues. V lost 3 bases, J lost 1 base, and 7 bases lay in between. CDR3 region: CASSFARSGNTIYF. CDR3 DNA: TGTGCCAGCAGTTTCGCGAGGTCTGGAAACACCATATATTTT.

This clonotype was observed a handful of times. The V call is TRBV9, the J call TRBJ1-1, with D hard to call. This CDR3 comprises 15 residues. The germline gives CDR1 SGDLS, CDR2 YYNGEE. V was shortened by 3 bases and J by 1 base, with 13 bases between the two germline ends. Here the CDR3 reads CASSAIPSENTEAFF. CDR3 in DNA: TGTGCCAGCAGCGCTATCCCTAGTGAGAACACTGAAGCTTTCTTT.

The chain uses TRBV12-3 or TRBV12-4 and TRBJ2-7; tentatively, D is TRBD1 (6 bases). The V and J ends lost 5 bases and 2 bases respectively, with 13 bases between them. The CDR3 has 14 residues. The CDR3 coding sequence is TGTGCCAGCAGTCCTCCGACAGGCCCCTACGAGCAGTACTTC. Its protein is CASSPPTGPYEQYF.

The chain carries TRBV2 and TRBJ1-5; D call uncertain. Trimming took 7 bases from V and 4 from J, leaving 11 bases between them. The CDR3 is 13 amino acids. Germline CDR1 is SNHLY and CDR2 is FYNNEI. The CDR3 reads CASTQEPNQPQHF. Here the CDR3 DNA reads TGTGCCAGCACCCAGGAACCTAATCAGCCCCAGCATTTT.

This clonotype was recorded many times. V is TRBV9 and J is TRBJ2-7, with 8 bases aligning to TRBD1. V trimming: 6 bases; J trimming: 3 bases; junction bases outside the gene matches: 8. The germline V gene encodes CDR1 SGDLS and CDR2 YYNGEE. The CDR3 contains 14 residues. CDR3 amino acids: CASTRQGLDYEQYV. As DNA, the CDR3 is TGTGCCAGCACGAGACAGGGGTTAGACTACGAGCAGTACGTC.

The V and J genes are TRBV7-8 and TRBJ2-7, with 15 bases identical to TRBD2. V dropped 5 bases and J dropped 0; count of bases not matched to a gene: 5. Germline values: CDR1 SGHVS, CDR2 FQNEAQ. This CDR3 is built from 17 residues. The CDR3 is CASSVGLAGGPSYEQYF. The CDR3 DNA reads as TGTGCCAGCAGCGTTGGACTAGCGGGGGGGCCCTCCTACGAGCAGTACTTC. The full variable domain, with the rest looked up from reference TRBV7-8 and TRBJ2-7, is GAGVSQSPRYKVAKRGQDVALRCDPISGHVSLFWYQQALGQGPEFLTYFQNEAQLDKSGLPSDRFFAERPEGSVSTLKIQRTQQEDSAVYLCASSVGLAGGPSYEQYFGPGTRLTVT.

The gene calls are TRBV7-9 and TRBJ2-5; 12 positions agree with TRBD2. The CDR3 spans 16 residues. Germline values: CDR1 SEHNR, CDR2 FQNEAQ (reference sequence). After removal of 5 bases from V and 5 bases from J, the junction contained 9 bases not matched to a gene. The CDR3 nucleotides are TGTGCCAGCAGCGCTCCCAGGACTAGCGGGACGGAGACCCAGTACTTC. It specifies CASSAPRTSGTETQYF.

This clonotype was seen at least ten times. CDR3 in DNA: TGTGCCAGCAGTCCTAGGGTTACTGAAGCTTTCTTT. This encodes CASSPRVTEAFF. V is TRBV6-1 and J is TRBJ1-1; unclear D gene. This CDR3 region has 12 residues. Trimming pared 5 bases from V and 5 bases from J, leaving 9 bases between. Germline CDR1 and CDR2: MNHNS and SASEGT.

This clonotype appeared many times. The gene calls are TRBV14 and TRBJ2-1; D is possibly TRBD2 (6 bases). Trimming shortened V by 4 bases and J by 6 bases, and 10 bases separated the two germline ends. This CDR3 contains 13 residues. The V gene's germline CDR1 is SGHDN and CDR2 FVKESK. CDR3: CASSRRVFNEQFF. CDR3 DNA: TGTGCCAGCAGCCGGAGGGTGTTCAATGAGCAGTTCTTC.

There are a few counts of this clonotype. The CDR3 region has the DNA TGCAGTGCTAGAGATGCCACAGATTACCAAGAGACCCAGTACTTC. This gives the protein CSARDATDYQETQYF. This chain joins TRBV20-1 and TRBJ2-5; D not resolved. Germline lookup yields CDR1 DFQATT and CDR2 SNEGSKA (reference sequence). This CDR3 comprises 15 residues. Trimming pared 0 bases from V and 0 bases from J, leaving 11 bases between.

This clonotype was detected a few times. In DNA form, the CDR3 reads TGTGCCAGCTCACCACACACAGGGGGCGCCGAGCAGTTCTTC. Encoded protein: CASSPHTGGAEQFF. The V gene is TRBV18, the J gene TRBJ2-1; 9 positions agree with TRBD1. V dropped 1 base and J dropped 10; count of bases not matched to a gene: 5. The CDR3 has 14 residues. CDR1 is KGHSH, CDR2 LQKENI, per germline. The full variable domain, in which reference TRBV18 and TRBJ2-1 provide the parts outside the CDR3, is NAGVMQNPRHLVRRRGQEARLRCSPMKGHSHVYWYRQLPEEGLKFMVYLQKENIIDESGMPKERFSAEFPKEGPSILRIQQVVRGDSAAYFCASSPHTGGAEQFFGPGTRLTVL.

The chain joins TRBV5-1 to TRBJ1-2, with 8 nucleotides matching TRBD1. Trimming cost V 3 bases and J 6 bases; bases outside gene matches: 4. The CDR3 extends over 13 amino acids. CDR1 SGHRS and CDR2 YFSETQ come from the germline V gene. The CDR3 DNA is TGCGCCAGCAGCTCGGGACAGGCGCATGGCTACACCTTC. Its protein product is CASSSGQAHGYTF.

This clonotype has a count of ten or more. CDR3: CASSPHRSDTQYF. CDR3 bases: TGTGCCAGCAGTCCCCATAGGTCAGATACGCAGTATTTT. This chain connects TRBV28 to TRBJ2-3; unclear D gene. The germline CDR1 and CDR2 sequences are MDHEN and SYDVKM. The CDR3 totals 13 residues. Between the trimmed V and J ends, which lost 5 bases and 4 bases, there was a span of 10 bases. Full variable domain (missing parts from reference TRBV28 and TRBJ2-3): DVKVTQSSRYLVKRTGEKVFLECVQDMDHENMFWYRQDPGLGLRLIYFSYDVKMKEKGDIPEGYSVSREKKERFSLILESASTNQTSMYLCASSPHRSDTQYFGPGTRLTVL.

This clonotype was seen a handful of times. This chain links TRBV15 with TRBJ2-3, with 8 bases aligning to TRBD2. CDR1 is LNHNV and CDR2 is YYDKDF in the germline V gene (reference sequence). V lost 0 bases and J lost 8; bases outside the gene matches: 7. CDR3 length: 15 amino acids. The CDR3, as DNA: TGTGCCACCAGCAGAGATCGAGCGGGGGTTGCTACGCAGTATTTT. This gives the protein CATSRDRAGVATQYF.

The genes are TRBV25-1 and TRBJ1-1; 8 nucleotides match TRBD1. The CDR3 sequence is 14 residues long. With 2 bases clipped from V and 10 bases from J, the junction kept 9 bases outside the gene matches. Germline assignment: CDR1 MGHDK and CDR2 SYGVNS. CDR3 nucleotides: TGTGCCAGCAGTGAAACAGGGGGGTCCGGTGTAGCTTTCTTT. It is translated as CASSETGGSGVAFF. Using reference TRBV25-1 and TRBJ1-1 for the parts outside the CDR3, the full variable domain is EADIYQTPRYLVIGTGKKITLECSQTMGHDKMYWYQQDPGMELHLIHYSYGVNSTEKGDLSSESTVSRIRTEHFPLTLESARPSHTSQYLCASSETGGSGVAFFGQGTRLTVV.

In this sample, this clonotype turned up many times. The genes are TRBV4-2 and TRBJ2-3; no clear D. The CDR3 extends over 13 amino acids. V was trimmed by 0 bases and J by 3 bases, leaving 4 bases between them. The germline V gene encodes CDR1 LGHNA and CDR2 YNFKEQ. The CDR3 here is CASSQDRTDTQYF. DNA for the CDR3: TGTGCCAGCAGCCAAGATCGGACAGATACGCAGTATTTT.

The rearrangement joins TRBV7-8 to TRBJ2-7; tentatively, D is TRBD1 or TRBD2 (5 bases each). Germline V lookup: CDR1 SGHVS, CDR2 FQNEAQ. The CDR3 loop spans 15 amino acids. Trimming stripped 5 bases from V and 6 bases from J, with 20 bases between. CDR3 sequence: CASSPTQVGVGEQYV. The CDR3, as DNA: TGTGCCAGCAGCCCAACACAGGTGGGGGTCGGCGAGCAGTACGTC.

In this sample, this clonotype turned up a few times. The chain uses TRBV9 and TRBJ2-1; no firm D call. Trimming removed 4 bases from V and 12 bases from J, with 23 bases in between. The CDR3 consists of 15 residues. Germline V CDR1 and CDR2: SGDLS, YYNGEE. CDR3 protein: CASSPAPAAAMGQFF. The DNA for the CDR3 is TGTGCCAGCAGCCCAGCCCCCGCGGCGGCGATGGGGCAGTTCTTC.

The chain combines TRBV5-4 with TRBJ2-1; no definite D call. The length of the CDR3 is 12 residues. The V gene's germline CDR1 is SGHNT and CDR2 YYREEE (reference sequence). The germline V and J ends were trimmed by 4 bases and 9 bases, with 11 bases remaining between them. In DNA, the CDR3 is TGTGCCAGCAGCCGTGACTGGAGTGAGCAGTTCTTC. This encodes CASSRDWSEQFF.

The genes are TRBV10-1 and TRBJ2-3; unclear D gene. In germline, CDR1 is WNHNN, CDR2 SYGVQD (reference sequence). Trimming took 1 base from V and 3 from J, leaving 5 bases between them. CDR3 length equals 13 residues. The CDR3 coding sequence is TGCGCCAGCAGTGAGTTCTTTACAGATACGCAGTATTTT. Translating gives CASSEFFTDTQYF.